The source of this T cell receptor (beta chain) is a study of blood T cell repertoires in COVID-19. Looked up from germline, CDR1 is SQVTM and CDR2 is ANQGSEA. V was clipped by 6 bases and J by 4 bases; unmatched bases: 5. CDR3 length: 12 amino acids. Assay: immunoSEQ multiplex PCR; the TCRdb copy retains only in-frame clones and omits some. The table shows around 130,000 clones, with roughly four fifths occurring only once. The receptor was derived from a man aged 30 to 45 who had recovered from COVID-19. The chain employs TRBV29-1 and TRBJ1-2; 7 bases line up with TRBD1. The specimen was PBMCs or T cells enriched from blood (not recorded which). The CDR3 here is CSVPTGPYGYTF. For the CDR3, the DNA is TGCAGCGTCCCGACAGGGCCCTATGGCTACACCTTC.